This TCR beta chain stems from a study of cytomegalovirus exposure and HLA in healthy donors. Amplification used 60 Vbeta primers and 13 Jbeta primers. This table comes from immunoSEQ multiplex PCR, and its TCRdb copy is limited to in-frame clones, with some not included. The sample records 150,000 to 200,000 clones, roughly 9.5% being singletons. The CDR3 is 18 amino acids. Germline values: CDR1 SNHLY, CDR2 FYNNEI. J lost 0 bases, V lost 8 bases, and 10 bases had no gene match. Material: PBMCs. The gene calls are TRBV2 and TRBJ2-1, with 13 positions matching TRBD2. This receptor was identified in a woman aged 25-40 years in good health and CMV-seropositive. CDR3 sequence (DNA): TGTGCCAGCTTCGGGACTAGCGGGGCCCAGAGCTCCTACAATGAGCAGTTCTTC. This encodes CASFGTSGAQSSYNEQFF. The full variable domain, completed using reference TRBV2 and TRBJ2-1, is EPEVTQTPSHQVTQMGQEVILRCVPISNHLYFYWYRQILGQKVEFLVSFYNNEISEKSEIFDDQFSVERPDGSNFTLKIRSTKLEDSAMYFCASFGTSGAQSSYNEQFFGPGTRLTVL.